The present T cell receptor (beta chain) was sequenced within a study of immune evolution from preneoplasia to lung adenocarcinoma (dated by TCRdb to 2020 to 2023). With regard to the full study: HLA loss of heterozygosity was seen in roughly 6.6%, 14% and 36% of AIS, MIA and ADC lesions, and in no AAH lesions. Immune contexture across lung adenocarcinoma precursors and invasive adenocarcinoma was profiled using immune gene expression, TCR sequencing and multiplex immunofluorescence. Resected precursor lesions (AAH, AIS, MIA) and invasive adenocarcinomas were compared with paired morphologically normal lung tissue. The sample size depended on which specimens were available, not on a prior power calculation. The immune data were integrated with whole exome sequencing and methylation data from the same cohort of nodules. In total, the cohort included approximately 53 patients with pulmonary nodules, all of whom underwent surgical resection. A total of roughly 46 patients contributed TCR sequencing data. It was reported in the study that about 100 samples were used for TCR sequencing. POLYSOLVER was used to infer class I HLA alleles from exome data, and LOHHLA was used to detect allele-specific HLA loss.

General findings and caveats noted by the study authors: Findings were based on association rather than direct causation; larger cohorts with long-term follow-up and longitudinal biopsies were deemed needed. T cell clonality was highest in KRAS-mutant nodules compared with EGFR-mutant or double wild-type lesions. Because every patient came from Japan and China, how well the results apply to Western populations was uncertain. Top T cell clone frequencies were highest in normal lung and appeared to decrease progressively from AAH through AIS, MIA and invasive adenocarcinoma. The highest clonality was observed in normal lung, whereas higher T cell density and diversity but lower clonality appeared to be present in later-stage lesions.

The patients had resection in Japan or China between the mid-2010s and the late 2010s. Histologic diagnosis of each case was confirmed independently by two lung cancer pathologists on H&E slides. For nucleic acid extraction, premalignant or tumor cells were enriched by macro-dissection following pathologic assessment. The AllPrep DNA/RNA FFPE Kit was used to isolate DNA from FFPE tissue. Measured from the cysteine to the phenylalanine, the CDR3 is 17 residues long. Only CDR3 DNA is held: 51 bases, read in frame from base 1. The germline V gene supplies CDR1 SGHRS and CDR2 YFSETQ. The V end loses 0 bases and the J end loses 1 base, and a stretch of 15 bases separates them. The immunoSEQ hsTCRbeta Kit was used to sequence TCR beta CDR3 regions from DNA. In the source study's methods: The ImmunoSEQ Analyzer was used to analyse the TCR sequencing data. T cell clonality was defined as 1 minus Pielou's evenness, calculated on productive rearrangements. The inverse Simpson index, applied to productive templates, was used to measure T cell diversity. T cell density was TCR beta template counts normalized to usable DNA, estimated by amplifying and sequencing housekeeping genes. Two-sided Kruskal-Wallis tests were used to compare TCR metrics between histologic stages. TCRdb holds this immuneACCESS table with in-frame rearrangements only. Some clones are missing; in checked studies, unresolved V genes explain under half, and the rest has no known cause. The V and J calls and clone size come from that table; D and trimming were worked out from the DNA. For this sample the table gives tens of thousands of clones, of which over 70% were detected only once. Around 5.2% of the sample belongs to the ten largest clones.

On this clone itself: Its recognized antigen is unknown. No clone much larger than this one lies a single base away; base qualities are absent.

Sequences were obtained from FFPE invasive lung adenocarcinoma tissue. What this sample's cell subset or site label stands for: frankly invasive lung adenocarcinoma (ADC). The sequence is built from TRBV5-1 and TRBJ2-3; there is no confident call for the D gene. The origin of this receptor is a person aged 60 to 70 with lung adenocarcinoma. The DNA sequence follows: TGCGCCAGCAGCTTGGGACTCTCCGAGCGCGGCACAGATACGCAGTATTTT. It encodes CASSLGLSERGTDTQYF.